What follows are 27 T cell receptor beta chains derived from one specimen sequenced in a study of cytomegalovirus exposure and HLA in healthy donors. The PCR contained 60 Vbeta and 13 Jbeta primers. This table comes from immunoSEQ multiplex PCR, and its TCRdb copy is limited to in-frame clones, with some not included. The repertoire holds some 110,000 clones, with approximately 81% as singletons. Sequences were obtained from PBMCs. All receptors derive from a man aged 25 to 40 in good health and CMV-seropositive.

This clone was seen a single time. The CDR3 nucleotides are TGTGCCAGCAGCCGCACAGGGGTGGCTAACTATGGCTACACCTTC. It translates to CASSRTGVANYGYTF. The chain employs TRBV11-1 and TRBJ1-2, with 7 positions matching TRBD1. The CDR3 sequence is 15 residues long. Losses at the gene ends were 5 bases for V and 0 bases for J; bases not matched to a gene: 6. Per germline, CDR1 SGHAT and CDR2 FQDESV (reference sequence).

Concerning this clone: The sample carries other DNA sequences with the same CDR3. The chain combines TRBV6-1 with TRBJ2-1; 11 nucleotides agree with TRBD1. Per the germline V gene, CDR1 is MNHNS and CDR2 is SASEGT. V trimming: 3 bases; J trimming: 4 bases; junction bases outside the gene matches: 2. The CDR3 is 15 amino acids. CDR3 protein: CASSEGTGGYNEQFF. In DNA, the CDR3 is TGTGCCAGCAGTGAGGGGACAGGGGGTTACAATGAGCAGTTCTTC.

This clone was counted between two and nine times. The CDR3 coding sequence is TGTGCCAGCTCTCTCCAGGGGAACCCCTACGAGCAGTACTTC. Amino acid sequence: CASSLQGNPYEQYF. V usage is TRBV18 and J usage is TRBJ2-7; D possibly corresponds to TRBD1 (6 bases). The CDR3 consists of 14 residues. V lost 6 bases to trimming and J lost 2 bases, with 14 bases between them. Germline lookup yields CDR1 KGHSH and CDR2 LQKENI.

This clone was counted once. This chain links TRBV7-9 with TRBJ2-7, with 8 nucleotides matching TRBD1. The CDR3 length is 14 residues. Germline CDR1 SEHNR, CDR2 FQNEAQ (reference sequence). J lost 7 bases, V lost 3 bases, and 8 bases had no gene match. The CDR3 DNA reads TGTGCCAGCAGCTTGGGCAGGGGGCTTGAAGAGCAGTACTTC. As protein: CASSLGRGLEEQYF.

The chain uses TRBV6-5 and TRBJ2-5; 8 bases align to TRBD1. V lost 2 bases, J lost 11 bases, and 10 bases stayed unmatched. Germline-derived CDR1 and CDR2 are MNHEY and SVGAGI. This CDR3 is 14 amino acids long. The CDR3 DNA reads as TGTGCCAGCAGTTACGCAGGGGGCGCAGGGGAGCAGTACTTC. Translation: CASSYAGGAGEQYF.

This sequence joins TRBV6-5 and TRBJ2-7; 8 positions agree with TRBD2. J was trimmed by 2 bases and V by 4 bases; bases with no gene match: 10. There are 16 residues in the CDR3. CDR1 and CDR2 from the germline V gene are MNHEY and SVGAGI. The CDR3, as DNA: TGTGCCAGCAGTTTGGACGGGGGGGGGAGGGCCTACGAGCAGTACTTC. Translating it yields CASSLDGGGRAYEQYF.

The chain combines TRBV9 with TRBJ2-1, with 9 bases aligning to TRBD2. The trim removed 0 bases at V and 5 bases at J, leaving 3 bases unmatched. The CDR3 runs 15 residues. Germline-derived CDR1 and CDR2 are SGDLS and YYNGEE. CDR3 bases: TGTGCCAGCAGCGTAGTGGCTAGCGGGAACAATGAGCAGTTCTTC. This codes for CASSVVASGNNEQFF.

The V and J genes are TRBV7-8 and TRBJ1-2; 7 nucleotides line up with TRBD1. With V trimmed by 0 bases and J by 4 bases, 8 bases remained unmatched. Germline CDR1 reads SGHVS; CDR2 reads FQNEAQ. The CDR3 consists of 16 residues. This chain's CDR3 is CASSLAVDRDIYGYTF. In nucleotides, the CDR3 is TGTGCCAGCAGCTTAGCTGTCGACAGGGACATCTATGGCTACACCTTC.

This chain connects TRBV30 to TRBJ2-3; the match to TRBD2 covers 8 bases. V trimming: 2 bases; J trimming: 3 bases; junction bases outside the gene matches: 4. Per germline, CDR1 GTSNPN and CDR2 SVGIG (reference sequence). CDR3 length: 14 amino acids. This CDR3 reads CAWSQASGTDTQYF. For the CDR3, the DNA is TGTGCCTGGAGTCAGGCTAGCGGGACAGATACGCAGTATTTT.

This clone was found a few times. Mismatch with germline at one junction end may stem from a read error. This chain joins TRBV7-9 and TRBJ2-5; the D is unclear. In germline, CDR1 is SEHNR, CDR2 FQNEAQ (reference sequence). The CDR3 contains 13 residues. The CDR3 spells CSSSFNGAETQYF. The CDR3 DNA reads TGTTCCAGCAGCTTTAACGGAGCGGAGACCCAGTACTTC.

For the CDR3, the DNA is TGTGCCACCCTGGCCAGGGGCAGCATGAACACTGAAGCTTTCTTT. Its translation is CATLARGSMNTEAFF. J is TRBJ1-1 and V is TRBV2; a weak D match, TRBD1 (6 bases). This CDR3 comprises 15 residues. V lost 10 bases and J 0 bases, leaving 18 bases between the germline ends. Germline V gene sequence: CDR1 SNHLY, CDR2 FYNNEI.

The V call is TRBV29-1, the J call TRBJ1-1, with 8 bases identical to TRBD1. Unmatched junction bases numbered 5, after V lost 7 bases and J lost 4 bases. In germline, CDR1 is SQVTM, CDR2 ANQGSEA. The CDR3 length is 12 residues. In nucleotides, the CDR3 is TGCAGCGCCCGGACAGGGCGCACTGAAGCTTTCTTT. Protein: CSARTGRTEAFF.

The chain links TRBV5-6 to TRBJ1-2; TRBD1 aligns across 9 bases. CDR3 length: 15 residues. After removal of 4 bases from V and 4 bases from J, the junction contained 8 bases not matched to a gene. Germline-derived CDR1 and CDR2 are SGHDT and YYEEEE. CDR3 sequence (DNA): TGTGCCAGCAGCCTGACAGGGGGAGGCACCTATGGCTACACCTTC. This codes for CASSLTGGGTYGYTF. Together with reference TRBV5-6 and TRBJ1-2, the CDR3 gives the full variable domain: DAGVTQSPTHLIKTRGQQVTLRCSPKSGHDTVSWYQQALGQGPQFIFQYYEEEERQRGNFPDRFSGHQFPNYSSELNVNALLLGDSALYLCASSLTGGGTYGYTFGSGTRLTVV.

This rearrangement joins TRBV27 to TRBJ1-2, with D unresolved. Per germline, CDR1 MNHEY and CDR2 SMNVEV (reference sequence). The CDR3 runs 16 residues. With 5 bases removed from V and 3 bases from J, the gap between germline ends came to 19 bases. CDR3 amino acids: CASSPYIHDRDYGYTF. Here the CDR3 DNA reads TGTGCCAGCAGTCCCTACATCCACGATCGGGACTATGGCTACACCTTC.

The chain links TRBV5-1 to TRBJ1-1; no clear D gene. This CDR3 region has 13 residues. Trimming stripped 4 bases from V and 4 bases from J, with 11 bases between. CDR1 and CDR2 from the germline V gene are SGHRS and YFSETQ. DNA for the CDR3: TGCGCCAGCAGCCCCGGAGGTGTCACTGAAGCTTTCTTT. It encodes CASSPGGVTEAFF.

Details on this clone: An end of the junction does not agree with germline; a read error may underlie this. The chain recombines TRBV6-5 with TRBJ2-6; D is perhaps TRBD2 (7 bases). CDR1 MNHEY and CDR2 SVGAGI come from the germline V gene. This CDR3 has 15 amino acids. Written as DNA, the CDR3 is TGTGCCAGCAGCTACAGGGATGGGAGGGCCAACGGCCTGACTTTC. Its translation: CASSYRDGRANGLTF.

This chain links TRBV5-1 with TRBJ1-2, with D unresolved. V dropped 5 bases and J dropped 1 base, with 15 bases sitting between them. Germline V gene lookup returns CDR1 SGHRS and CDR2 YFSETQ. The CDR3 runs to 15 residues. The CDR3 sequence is CASRSTLAINYGYTF. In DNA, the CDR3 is TGCGCCAGCAGATCCACGTTGGCCATTAACTATGGCTACACCTTC.

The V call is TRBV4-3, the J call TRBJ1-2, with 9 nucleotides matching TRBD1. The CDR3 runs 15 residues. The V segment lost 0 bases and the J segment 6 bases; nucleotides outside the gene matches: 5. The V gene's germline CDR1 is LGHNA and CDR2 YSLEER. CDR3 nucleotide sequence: TGCGCCAGCAGCCAAGATCTGGGACAGGGCGATGGCTACACCTTC. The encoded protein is CASSQDLGQGDGYTF.

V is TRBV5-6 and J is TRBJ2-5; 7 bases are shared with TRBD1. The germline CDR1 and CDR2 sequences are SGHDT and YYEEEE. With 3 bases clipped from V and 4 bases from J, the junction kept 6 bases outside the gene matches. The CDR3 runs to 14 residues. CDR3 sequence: CASSSTGDGETQYF. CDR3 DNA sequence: TGTGCCAGCAGCTCTACAGGGGACGGAGAGACCCAGTACTTC.

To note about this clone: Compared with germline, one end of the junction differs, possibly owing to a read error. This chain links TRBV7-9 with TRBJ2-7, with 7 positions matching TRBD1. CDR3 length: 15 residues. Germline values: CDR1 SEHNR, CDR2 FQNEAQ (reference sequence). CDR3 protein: CSSSWPKTGKREQYF. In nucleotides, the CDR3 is TGTTCCAGCAGCTGGCCCAAGACAGGGAAGCGCGAGCAGTACTTC.

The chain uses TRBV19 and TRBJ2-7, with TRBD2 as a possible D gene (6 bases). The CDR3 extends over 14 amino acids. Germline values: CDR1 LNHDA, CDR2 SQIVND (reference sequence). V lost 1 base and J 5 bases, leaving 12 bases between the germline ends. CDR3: CASSIAGEVHEQYF. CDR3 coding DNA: TGTGCCAGTAGTATAGCTGGGGAGGTACACGAGCAGTACTTC. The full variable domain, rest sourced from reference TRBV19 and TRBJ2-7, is DGGITQSPKYLFRKEGQNVTLSCEQNLNHDAMYWYRQDPGQGLRLIYYSQIVNDFQKGDIAEGYSVSREKKESFPLTVTSAQKNPTAFYLCASSIAGEVHEQYFGPGTRLTVT.

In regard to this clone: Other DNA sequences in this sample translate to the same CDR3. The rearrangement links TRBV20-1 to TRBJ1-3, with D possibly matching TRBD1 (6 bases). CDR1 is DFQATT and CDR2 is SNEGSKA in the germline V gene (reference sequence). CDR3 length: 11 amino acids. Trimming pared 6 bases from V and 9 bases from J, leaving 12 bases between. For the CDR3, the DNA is TGCAGTGCAAATACAGGGCTCACCATATATTTT. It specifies CSANTGLTIYF.

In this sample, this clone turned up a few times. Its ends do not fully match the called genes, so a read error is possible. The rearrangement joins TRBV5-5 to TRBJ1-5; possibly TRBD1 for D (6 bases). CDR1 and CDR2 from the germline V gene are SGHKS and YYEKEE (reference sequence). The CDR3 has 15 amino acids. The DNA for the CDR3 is TGCGCCAGCAGCCAAACGACAGGTAGCAATCAGCCCCAGCATTTT. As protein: CASSQTTGSNQPQHF.

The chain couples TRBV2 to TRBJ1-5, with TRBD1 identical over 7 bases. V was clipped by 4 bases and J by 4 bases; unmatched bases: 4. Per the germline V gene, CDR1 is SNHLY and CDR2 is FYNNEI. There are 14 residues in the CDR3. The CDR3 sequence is CASSGPGGNQPQHF. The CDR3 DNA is TGTGCCAGCAGTGGTCCAGGGGGGAATCAGCCCCAGCATTTT.

CDR3 protein: CASSEPTGGEETQYF. CDR3 nucleotides: TGTGCCAGCAGTGAGCCGACAGGGGGCGAAGAGACCCAGTACTTC. J is TRBJ2-5 and V is TRBV25-1; 10 bases are a match to TRBD1. Trimming at V came to 3 bases and at J to 3 bases, leaving 4 bases not matched to a gene. The CDR3 contains 15 residues. The germline gives CDR1 MGHDK, CDR2 SYGVNS.

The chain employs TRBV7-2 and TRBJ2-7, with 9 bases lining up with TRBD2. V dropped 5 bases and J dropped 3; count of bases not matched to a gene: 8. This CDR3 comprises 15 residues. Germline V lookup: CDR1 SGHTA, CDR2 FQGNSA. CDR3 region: CASSGGLAGFYEQYF. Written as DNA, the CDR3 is TGTGCCAGCAGCGGGGGACTAGCCGGATTCTACGAGCAGTACTTC. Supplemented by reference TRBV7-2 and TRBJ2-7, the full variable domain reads GAGVSQSPSNKVTEKGKDVELRCDPISGHTALYWYRQSLGQGLEFLIYFQGNSAPDKSGLPSDRFSAERTGGSVSTLTIQRTQQEDSAVYLCASSGGLAGFYEQYFGPGTRLTVT.

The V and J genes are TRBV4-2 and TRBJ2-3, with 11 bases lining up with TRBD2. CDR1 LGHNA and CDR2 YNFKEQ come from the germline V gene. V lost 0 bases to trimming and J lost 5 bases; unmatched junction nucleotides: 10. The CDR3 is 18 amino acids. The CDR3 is CASSQDNALAGGIDTQYF. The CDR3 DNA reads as TGTGCCAGCAGCCAAGATAACGCCCTAGCGGGGGGAATAGATACGCAGTATTTT.